The 17 T cell receptor beta chains below come from one sample, sequenced in a study of technical replicates of blood from several donors. The data were produced by immunoSEQ multiplex PCR, yet TCRdb's version contains in-frame clones alone and is incomplete. The data hold approximately 70,000 clones, with about 92% observed a single time. The sequenced sample consisted of T cells isolated from PBMCs. The receptors come from a human donor in good health.

The rearrangement uses TRBV9 and TRBJ1-2, with unresolved D. Germline loops: CDR1 SGDLS, CDR2 YYNGEE. Trimming removed 6 bases at V and 2 bases at J, with 11 bases between. This CDR3 spans 13 amino acids. DNA of the CDR3: TGTGCCAGCAACCCCGACGGGAACTATGGCTACACCTTC. This sequence encodes CASNPDGNYGYTF.

The rearrangement joins TRBV5-1 to TRBJ2-1; 10 nucleotides agree with TRBD2. The length of the CDR3 is 17 residues. The junction had 15 bases not matched to a gene; V was cut back by 4 bases and J by 8 bases. The germline V gene has CDR1 SGHRS and CDR2 YFSETQ. The CDR3: CASSGEPSGRVNDEQFF. CDR3 coding DNA: TGCGCCAGCAGCGGGGAGCCTAGCGGGAGAGTGAACGATGAGCAGTTCTTC.

The chain is built from TRBV19 and TRBJ1-2; D may be TRBD1 (6 bases). CDR1 and CDR2 from the germline V gene are LNHDA and SQIVND (reference sequence). Trimming pared 3 bases from V and 2 bases from J, leaving 10 bases between. This CDR3 is built from 14 residues. DNA of the CDR3: TGTGCCAGTAGTATCTGGGGGCCAAACTATGGCTACACCTTC. This translates into CASSIWGPNYGYTF.

Comments on this clone: The junction departs from germline at one end; a sequencing error may be responsible. The CDR3 DNA follows: TGTGCCAGCAGCCTAGCTAGCGGGAGTATCTACGAGCAGTACTTC. Encoded protein: CASSLASGSIYEQYF. This rearrangement joins TRBV7-9 to TRBJ2-7, with 10 bases identical to TRBD2. Germline CDR1 reads SEHNR; CDR2 reads FQNEAQ (reference sequence). CDR3 size: 15 residues.

V usage is TRBV5-5 and J usage is TRBJ2-7; weak D call: TRBD2 (6 bases). The V and J ends lost 0 bases and 3 bases respectively, with 10 bases between them. CDR3 size: 14 residues. CDR1 is SGHKS, CDR2 YYEKEE, per germline (reference sequence). The CDR3 sequence: CASSLGAGRYEQYF. Here the CDR3 DNA reads TGTGCCAGCAGCTTGGGGGCGGGACGCTACGAGCAGTACTTC.

This clone was found once. V gene TRBV4-3 combines with J gene TRBJ1-1; weak D call: TRBD1 (5 bases). This CDR3 has 13 amino acids. V lost 3 bases, J lost 4 bases, and 9 bases lay in between. Germline V gene data show CDR1 as LGHNA and CDR2 as YSLEER. CDR3 in amino acids: CASSQGGTTEAFF. CDR3 DNA sequence: TGCGCCAGCAGCCAGGGGGGGACCACTGAAGCTTTCTTT.

The genes are TRBV19 and TRBJ2-1; 11 bases fit TRBD1. With 8 bases clipped from V and 4 bases from J, the junction kept 4 bases outside the gene matches. Germline V CDR1 and CDR2: LNHDA, SQIVND (reference sequence). This CDR3 is built from 14 residues. CDR3 DNA sequence: TGTGCCAGTGGGACAGGGGGTATATACAATGAGCAGTTCTTC. This codes for CASGTGGIYNEQFF.

The sample holds one count of this clone. This rearrangement joins TRBV4-1 to TRBJ2-7; perhaps TRBD2 as D (6 bases). The CDR3 extends over 14 amino acids. Germline-derived CDR1 and CDR2 are MGHRA and YSYEKL. With 0 bases removed from V and 4 bases from J, the gap between germline ends came to 10 bases. Written as DNA, the CDR3 is TGCGCCAGCAGCCAAGAGGAGGGTGGGTACGAGCAGTACTTC. Its protein product is CASSQEEGGYEQYF.

This sequence joins TRBV28 and TRBJ2-3; a possible D gene is TRBD1 (5 bases). The V end lost 7 bases, the J end lost 6 bases, and 17 bases lay between the germline ends. Germline V gene sequence: CDR1 MDHEN, CDR2 SYDVKM. This CDR3 has 14 amino acids. The CDR3 region is CASNPGFIVDTQYF. In DNA, the CDR3 is TGTGCCAGCAACCCAGGGTTTATTGTGGATACGCAGTATTTT. The complete variable domain, with remaining parts taken from reference TRBV28 and TRBJ2-3, reads DVKVTQSSRYLVKRTGEKVFLECVQDMDHENMFWYRQDPGLGLRLIYFSYDVKMKEKGDIPEGYSVSREKKERFSLILESASTNQTSMYLCASNPGFIVDTQYFGPGTRLTVL.

The chain has TRBV4-1 and TRBJ2-1, with D possibly being TRBD1 (5 bases). The CDR3 totals 13 residues. The ends were cut back, 0 bases at V and 10 bases at J, with 10 bases in the middle. In germline, CDR1 is MGHRA, CDR2 YSYEKL. The CDR3 protein is CASSQEGAREQFF. DNA of the CDR3: TGCGCCAGCAGCCAAGAAGGGGCGAGGGAGCAGTTCTTC.

This clone was counted between two and nine times. The chain is built from TRBV6-5 and TRBJ1-1, with 10 bases fitting TRBD1. The CDR3 is 15 amino acids. Germline V gene data show CDR1 as MNHEY and CDR2 as SVGAGI. After removal of 4 bases from V and 1 base from J, the junction contained 3 bases not matched to a gene. The CDR3 region has the DNA TGTGCCAGCAGTTCCGGGACAGGGGCGAACACTGAAGCTTTCTTT. It codes for CASSSGTGANTEAFF.

The genes are TRBV27 and TRBJ2-3; 7 bases are shared with TRBD2. V dropped 3 bases and J dropped 2; count of bases not matched to a gene: 5. Looked up from germline, CDR1 is MNHEY and CDR2 is SMNVEV (reference sequence). There are 15 residues in the CDR3. CDR3 sequence: CASSFLSGNTDTQYF. The CDR3 region has the DNA TGTGCCAGCAGTTTCCTAAGCGGGAACACAGATACGCAGTATTTT.

The J gene is TRBJ2-3, the V gene TRBV9; D might be TRBD1 (6 bases). Germline CDR1 is SGDLS and CDR2 is YYNGEE. Between the trimmed V and J ends, which lost 0 bases and 2 bases, there was a span of 7 bases. The CDR3 has 14 amino acids. The CDR3 DNA sequence: TGTGCCAGCAGCGTAGGGACAGTCACAGATACGCAGTATTTT. Protein: CASSVGTVTDTQYF.

The V gene is TRBV7-2, the J gene TRBJ2-1; D remains unclear. CDR3 length: 14 amino acids. The germline V gene has CDR1 SGHTA and CDR2 FQGNSA. Trimming took 2 bases from V and 1 from J, leaving 6 bases between them. The DNA of the CDR3 is TGTGCCAGCAGCTTATCTCTGTCCTACAATGAGCAGTTCTTC. Its translation: CASSLSLSYNEQFF.

The rearrangement joins TRBV7-2 to TRBJ2-1; D is possibly TRBD2 (5 bases). Trimming took off 4 bases at V and 2 bases at J, with 18 bases between the two ends. Germline V lookup: CDR1 SGHTA, CDR2 FQGNSA. CDR3 length equals 17 residues. DNA for the CDR3: TGTGCCAGCAGCTATGGACTCCACGGCCGGCCCTACAATGAGCAGTTCTTC. Translated, it gives CASSYGLHGRPYNEQFF.

The count of this clone is one. The chain has TRBV5-8 and TRBJ2-5, with D unresolved. This CDR3 region has 13 residues. Trimming cost V 2 bases and J 5 bases, with 10 bases left between them. CDR1 SGHTS and CDR2 YDEGEE come from the germline V gene. CDR3 loop: CASSFNAVETQYF. CDR3 bases: TGTGCCAGCAGCTTCAACGCAGTGGAGACCCAGTACTTC.

The chain employs TRBV11-2 and TRBJ1-2, with TRBD1 matching over 8 bases. This CDR3 comprises 16 residues. Germline V lookup: CDR1 SGHAT, CDR2 FQNNGV. Trimming at V came to 5 bases and at J to 5 bases, leaving 13 bases not matched to a gene. CDR3 sequence reads: CASSTRKDRVRYGYTF. The CDR3 region has the DNA TGTGCCAGCAGCACTCGTAAGGACAGGGTGCGGTATGGCTACACCTTC. Looking up the rest from reference TRBV11-2 and TRBJ1-2 gives the full variable domain: EAGVAQSPRYKIIEKRQSVAFWCNPISGHATLYWYQQILGQGPKLLIQFQNNGVVDDSQLPKDRFSAERLKGVDSTLKIQPAKLEDSAVYLCASSTRKDRVRYGYTFGSGTRLTVV.